These 5 T cell receptor beta chains were sequenced from one sample in a study of T cells after posttransplantation cyclophosphamide. Method: immunoSEQ multiplex PCR; TCRdb's copy keeps in-frame clones and lacks some. This repertoire holds 40,000 or so clones, and none appear only once. Sequenced: PBMCs. Source of these receptors: a man aged 25 to 40 in good health and a related stem cell transplant donor.

There are many counts of this clone. A junction end diverges from the germline sequence, so it may reflect a read error. The chain uses TRBV11-2 and TRBJ2-1; no definite D call. The CDR3 covers 13 residues. Germline V lookup: CDR1 SGHAT, CDR2 FQNNGV. Here the CDR3 DNA reads TGTGCCAGCAACTTAGATCGTGTCAATGAGCAGTTCTTC. It encodes CASNLDRVNEQFF.

In its sample, this clone was seen many times. The CDR3, as DNA: TGTGCCAGCAGCTTTGAAGGTTCCTATGGCTACACCTTC. It is translated as CASSFEGSYGYTF. The chain joins TRBV5-4 to TRBJ1-2; D remains unclear. CDR3 size: 13 residues. Deletions cut 2 bases from V and 4 bases from J, with 9 bases between. Germline V gives CDR1 SGHNT, CDR2 YYREEE (reference sequence).

This clone has a count of ten or more. V is TRBV28 and J is TRBJ1-4, with 9 bases matching TRBD1. There are 14 residues in the CDR3. Unmatched junction bases numbered 4, after V lost 7 bases and J lost 4 bases. The germline V gene has CDR1 MDHEN and CDR2 SYDVKM. CDR3 in amino acids: CASIKTGGNEKLFF. In DNA form, the CDR3 reads TGTGCCAGCATTAAGACAGGGGGTAATGAAAAACTGTTTTTT. Looking up the rest from reference TRBV28 and TRBJ1-4 gives the full variable domain: DVKVTQSSRYLVKRTGEKVFLECVQDMDHENMFWYRQDPGLGLRLIYFSYDVKMKEKGDIPEGYSVSREKKERFSLILESASTNQTSMYLCASIKTGGNEKLFFGSGTQLSVL.

The table lists this clone with many counts. The CDR3 DNA is TGTGCCAGCAGCGGCATTGTGGGGGGCACTGAAGCTTTCTTT. Amino acid sequence: CASSGIVGGTEAFF. The chain uses TRBV7-2 and TRBJ1-1; D may be TRBD1 (5 bases). There are 14 residues in the CDR3. Trimming shortened V by 5 bases and J by 4 bases, and 14 bases separated the two germline ends. Germline V gene data show CDR1 as SGHTA and CDR2 as FQGNSA.

This clone was detected many times. V gene TRBV7-6 combines with J gene TRBJ2-2, with TRBD1 matching over 11 bases. Looked up from germline, CDR1 is SGHVS and CDR2 is FNYEAQ. The CDR3 has 16 residues. With V trimmed by 5 bases and J by 5 bases, 7 bases remained unmatched. The CDR3 nucleotides read TGTGCCAGCAGCCAAACAGGACAGGGGGCGACCGGGGAGCTGTTTTTT. Translation gives CASSQTGQGATGELFF.